This is a list of T cell receptor beta chains from one sample in a study of blood T cell repertoires in COVID-19. Libraries were prepared by immunoSEQ multiplex PCR; TCRdb keeps only in-frame clonotypes and omits some of them. The data show 410,000 or so clones, 75% to 90% seen once. The sample comprised peripheral blood. These receptors all stem from a woman in her twenties or thirties with active or convalescent COVID-19. Each CDR3 is given with its conserved first and last residue. Each record gives: clone size, J gene, V gene, D gene, CDR3 protein, CDR3 DNA. A D gene is named only where the DNA matches it firmly. Part of the rows lack a size; the others show once, few, many or a class for expanded clones.

NA	TRBJ2-7	TRBV19	TRBD1	CASSMTTGQGAHEQYF	TGTGCCAGTAGTATGACCACGGGACAGGGGGCCCACGAGCAGTACTTC
NA	TRBJ1-6	TRBV5-4	NA	CASSLWGGNSPLHF	TGTGCCAGCAGCTTGTGGGGGGGTAATTCACCCCTCCACTTT
NA	TRBJ2-5	TRBV24-1	NA	CATSGSGEETQYF	TGTGCCACCAGTGGTTCGGGAGAAGAGACCCAGTACTTC
NA	TRBJ1-2	TRBV27	TRBD1	CASSAWTGQDGYTF	TGTGCCAGCAGTGCATGGACAGGGCAGGATGGCTACACCTTC
NA	TRBJ2-1	TRBV7-9	TRBD2	CASSLTSGGYNEQFF	TGTGCCAGCAGCTTAACTAGCGGGGGATACAATGAGCAGTTCTTC
once	TRBJ1-1	TRBV11-2	NA	CASSLEAGLDTEAFF	TGTGCCAGCAGCTTAGAGGCAGGGTTGGACACTGAAGCTTTCTTT
NA	TRBJ1-2	TRBV14	TRBD1	CASSLTGGAGYGYTF	TGTGCCAGCAGCCTGACAGGGGGCGCGGGTTATGGCTACACCTTC
NA	TRBJ2-5	TRBV9	TRBD2	CASSVGSGGPQETQYF	TGTGCCAGCAGCGTAGGGAGCGGGGGGCCCCAAGAGACCCAGTACTTC
NA	TRBJ2-7	TRBV15	TRBD1	CATSNGQGTEQYF	TGTGCCACCAGCAATGGACAGGGCACCGAGCAGTACTTC
NA	TRBJ1-3	TRBV19	NA	CASSGSLAGNTIYF	TGTGCCAGTAGCGGGTCCCTAGCTGGAAACACCATATATTTT
NA	TRBJ2-7	TRBV6-1	NA	CASSEAATSIPAYEQYF	TGTGCCAGCAGTGAAGCTGCAACTAGTATCCCTGCCTACGAGCAGTACTTC
NA	TRBJ1-1	TRBV19	TRBD1	CASNDDRANTEAFF	TGTGCCAGTAACGATGACAGGGCTAACACTGAAGCTTTCTTT
NA	TRBJ2-7	TRBV19	TRBD1	CATTDPGTGAYEQYF	TGTGCCACCACCGACCCTGGGACAGGTGCCTACGAGCAGTACTTC
NA	TRBJ1-1	TRBV6-1	TRBD1	CASSETSPGTGSEAFF	TGTGCCAGCAGTGAAACAAGTCCCGGGACAGGGTCTGAAGCTTTCTTT
NA	TRBJ1-2	TRBV12-3/TRBV12-4	NA	CASSLQGGYGYTF	TGTGCCAGCAGCCTACAGGGCGGCTATGGCTACACCTTC
NA	TRBJ2-3	TRBV25-1	TRBD1	CASSAPGTGIDTQYF	TGTGCCAGCAGTGCCCCCGGGACAGGGATAGATACGCAGTATTTT
NA	TRBJ1-4	TRBV7-2	NA	CASSSSNEKLFF	TGTGCCAGCAGCTCTTCGAATGAAAAACTGTTTTTT
NA	TRBJ2-1	TRBV5-1	TRBD2	CASSVGLAGDNEQFF	TGCGCCAGCAGCGTTGGACTAGCGGGAGACAATGAGCAGTTCTTC
NA	TRBJ1-1	TRBV27	TRBD1	CASSSGQGVRTEAFF	TGTGCCAGCAGTTCCGGACAGGGGGTGAGGACTGAAGCTTTCTTT
NA	TRBJ1-3	TRBV4-1	NA	CASSQGQSASGNTIYF	TGCGCCAGCAGCCAAGGCCAGTCTGCCTCTGGAAACACCATATATTTT